This TCR beta chain was recovered during a study of T-cell reconstitution after alpha-beta-depleted transplantation in children. Unique molecular identifiers tagged the TCRbeta library. TCRdb fed the PCR reads into MiXCR, producing one record per CDR3 protein. The profile shows approximately 1,000,000 distinct CDR3 sequences, about 31% of them singletons. Looked up from germline, CDR1 is MNHEY and CDR2 is SVGAGI. With 2 bases removed from V and 6 bases from J, the gap between germline ends came to 14 bases. CDR3 length: 15 amino acids. The clonotype originates from a boy younger than two who had a stem cell transplant for SCID, so the T cells may come from the graft donor. Sequences were derived from PBMCs, mostly from graft donor cells, sampled 360 days after TCRalphabeta/CD19-depleted stem cell transplant. V and J are TRBV6-5 and TRBJ1-5; D is perhaps TRBD1 (5 bases). As DNA, the CDR3 is TGTGCCAGCAGTTACGGAGGCAGGGCCATTCAGCCCCAGCATTTT. This translates into CASSYGGRAIQPQHF.